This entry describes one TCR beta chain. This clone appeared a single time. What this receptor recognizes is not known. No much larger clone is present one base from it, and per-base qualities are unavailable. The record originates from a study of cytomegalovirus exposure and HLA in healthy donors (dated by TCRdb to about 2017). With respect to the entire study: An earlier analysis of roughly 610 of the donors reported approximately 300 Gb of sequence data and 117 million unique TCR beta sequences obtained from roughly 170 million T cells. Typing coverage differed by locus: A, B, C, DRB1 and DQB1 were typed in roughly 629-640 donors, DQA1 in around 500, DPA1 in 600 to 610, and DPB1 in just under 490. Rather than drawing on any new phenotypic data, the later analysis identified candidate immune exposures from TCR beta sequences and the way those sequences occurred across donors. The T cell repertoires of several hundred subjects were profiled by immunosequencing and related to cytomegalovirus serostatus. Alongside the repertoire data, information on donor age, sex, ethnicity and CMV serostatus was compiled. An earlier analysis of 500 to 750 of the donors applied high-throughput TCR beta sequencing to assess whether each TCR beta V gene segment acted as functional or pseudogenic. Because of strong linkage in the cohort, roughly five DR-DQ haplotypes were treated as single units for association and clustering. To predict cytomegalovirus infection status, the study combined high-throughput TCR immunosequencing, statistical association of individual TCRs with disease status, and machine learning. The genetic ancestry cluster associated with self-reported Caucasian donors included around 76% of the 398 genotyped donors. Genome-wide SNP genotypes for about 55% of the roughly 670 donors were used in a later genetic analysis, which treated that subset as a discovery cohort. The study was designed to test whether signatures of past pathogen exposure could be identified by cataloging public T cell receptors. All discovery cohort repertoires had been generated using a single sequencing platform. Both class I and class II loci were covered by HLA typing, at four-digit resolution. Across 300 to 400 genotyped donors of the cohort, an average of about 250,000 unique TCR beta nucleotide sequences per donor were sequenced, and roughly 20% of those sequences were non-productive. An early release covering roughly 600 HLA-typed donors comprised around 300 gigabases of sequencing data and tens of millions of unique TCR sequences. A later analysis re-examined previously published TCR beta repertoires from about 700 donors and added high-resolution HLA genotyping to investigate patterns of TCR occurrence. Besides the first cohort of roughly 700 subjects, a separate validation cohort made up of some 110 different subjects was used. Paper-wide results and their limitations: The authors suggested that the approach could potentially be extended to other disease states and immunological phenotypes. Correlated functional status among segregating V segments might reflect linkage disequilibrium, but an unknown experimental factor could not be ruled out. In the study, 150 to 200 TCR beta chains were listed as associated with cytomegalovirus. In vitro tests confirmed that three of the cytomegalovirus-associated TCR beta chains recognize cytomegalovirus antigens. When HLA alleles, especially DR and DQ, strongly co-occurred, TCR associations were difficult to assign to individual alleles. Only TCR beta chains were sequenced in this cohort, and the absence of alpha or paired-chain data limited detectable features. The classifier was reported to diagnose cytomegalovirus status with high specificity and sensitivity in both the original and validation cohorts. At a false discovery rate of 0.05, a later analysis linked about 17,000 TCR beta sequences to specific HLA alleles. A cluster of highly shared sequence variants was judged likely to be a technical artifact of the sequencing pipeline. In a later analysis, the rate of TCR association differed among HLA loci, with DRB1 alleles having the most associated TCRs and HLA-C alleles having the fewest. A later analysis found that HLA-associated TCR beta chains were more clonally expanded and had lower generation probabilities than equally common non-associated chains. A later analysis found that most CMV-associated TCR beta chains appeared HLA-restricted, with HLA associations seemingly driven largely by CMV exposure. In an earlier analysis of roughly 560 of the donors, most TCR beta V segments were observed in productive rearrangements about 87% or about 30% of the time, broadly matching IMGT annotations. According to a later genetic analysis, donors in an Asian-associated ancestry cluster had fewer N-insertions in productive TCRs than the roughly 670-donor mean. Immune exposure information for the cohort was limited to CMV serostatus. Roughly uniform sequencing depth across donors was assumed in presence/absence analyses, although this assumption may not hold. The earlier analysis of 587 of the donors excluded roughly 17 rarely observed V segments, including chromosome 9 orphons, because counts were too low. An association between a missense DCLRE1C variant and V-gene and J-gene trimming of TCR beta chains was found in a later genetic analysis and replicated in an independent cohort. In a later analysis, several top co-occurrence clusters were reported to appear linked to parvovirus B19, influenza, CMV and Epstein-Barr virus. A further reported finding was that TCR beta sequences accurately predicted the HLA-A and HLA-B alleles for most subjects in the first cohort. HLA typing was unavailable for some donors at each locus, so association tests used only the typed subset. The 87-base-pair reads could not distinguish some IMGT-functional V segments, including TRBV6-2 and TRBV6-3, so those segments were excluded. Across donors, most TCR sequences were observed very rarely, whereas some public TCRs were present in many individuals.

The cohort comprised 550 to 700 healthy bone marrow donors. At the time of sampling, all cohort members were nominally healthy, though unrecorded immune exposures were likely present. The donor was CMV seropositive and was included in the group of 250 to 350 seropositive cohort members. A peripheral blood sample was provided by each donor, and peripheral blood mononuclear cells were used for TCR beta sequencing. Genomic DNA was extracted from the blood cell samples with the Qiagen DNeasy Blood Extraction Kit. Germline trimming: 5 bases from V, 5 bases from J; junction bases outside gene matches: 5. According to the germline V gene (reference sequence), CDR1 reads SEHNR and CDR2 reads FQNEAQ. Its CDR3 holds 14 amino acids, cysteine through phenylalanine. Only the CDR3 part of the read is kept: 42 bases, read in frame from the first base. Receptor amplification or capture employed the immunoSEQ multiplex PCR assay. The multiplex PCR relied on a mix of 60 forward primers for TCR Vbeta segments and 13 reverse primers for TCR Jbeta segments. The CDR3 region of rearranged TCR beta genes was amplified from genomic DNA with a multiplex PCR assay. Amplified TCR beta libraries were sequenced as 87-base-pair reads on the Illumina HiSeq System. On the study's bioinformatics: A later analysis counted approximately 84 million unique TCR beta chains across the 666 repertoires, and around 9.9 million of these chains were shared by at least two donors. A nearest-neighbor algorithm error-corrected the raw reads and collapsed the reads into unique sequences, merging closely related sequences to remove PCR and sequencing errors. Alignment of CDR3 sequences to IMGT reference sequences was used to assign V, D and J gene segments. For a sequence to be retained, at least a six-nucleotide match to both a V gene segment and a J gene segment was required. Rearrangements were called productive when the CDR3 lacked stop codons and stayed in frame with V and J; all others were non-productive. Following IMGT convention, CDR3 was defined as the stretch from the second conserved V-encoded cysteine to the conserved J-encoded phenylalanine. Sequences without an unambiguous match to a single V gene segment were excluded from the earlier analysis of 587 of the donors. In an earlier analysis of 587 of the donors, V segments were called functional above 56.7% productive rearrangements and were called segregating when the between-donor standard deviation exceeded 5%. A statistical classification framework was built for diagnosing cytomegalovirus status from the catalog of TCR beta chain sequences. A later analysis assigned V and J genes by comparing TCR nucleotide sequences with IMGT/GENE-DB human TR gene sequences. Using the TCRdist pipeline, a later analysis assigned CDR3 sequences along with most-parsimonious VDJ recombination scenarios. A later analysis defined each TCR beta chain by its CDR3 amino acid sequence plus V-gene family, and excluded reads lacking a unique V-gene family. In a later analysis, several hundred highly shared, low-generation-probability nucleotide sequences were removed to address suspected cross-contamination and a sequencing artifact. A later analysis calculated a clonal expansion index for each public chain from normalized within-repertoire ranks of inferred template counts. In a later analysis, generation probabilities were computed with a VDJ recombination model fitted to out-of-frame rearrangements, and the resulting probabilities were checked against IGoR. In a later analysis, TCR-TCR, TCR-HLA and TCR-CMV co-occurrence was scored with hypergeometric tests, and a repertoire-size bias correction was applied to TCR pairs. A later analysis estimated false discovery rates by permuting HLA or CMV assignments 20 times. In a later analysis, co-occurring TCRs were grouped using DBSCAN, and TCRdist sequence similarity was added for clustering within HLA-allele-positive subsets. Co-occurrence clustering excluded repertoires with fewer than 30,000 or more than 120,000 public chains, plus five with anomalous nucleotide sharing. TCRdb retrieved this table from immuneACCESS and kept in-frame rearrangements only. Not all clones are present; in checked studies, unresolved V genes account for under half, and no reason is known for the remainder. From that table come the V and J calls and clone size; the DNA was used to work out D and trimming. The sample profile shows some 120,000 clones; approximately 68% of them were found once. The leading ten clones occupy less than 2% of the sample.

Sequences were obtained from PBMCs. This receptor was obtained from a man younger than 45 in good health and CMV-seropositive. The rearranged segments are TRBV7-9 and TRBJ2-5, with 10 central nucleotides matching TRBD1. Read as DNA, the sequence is TGTGCCAGCAGCCGGGGGACAGGGGAGGAGACCCAGTACTTC. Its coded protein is CASSRGTGEETQYF.